A selection of T cell receptor beta chains follows, all from one sample in a study of blood T cell repertoires in COVID-19. Some clones are missing from TCRdb's copy, which holds only in-frame ones; the method was immunoSEQ multiplex PCR. Of more than 85,000 clones in the sample, 80% to 90% were seen once. The specimen sequenced was peripheral blood. The receptors shown here come from a woman of 80 years or more with active or convalescent COVID-19. Both conserved end residues are part of each CDR3. Each record gives: D gene, V gene, clone size, J gene, CDR3 DNA, CDR3 protein. The D gene is left open where the match is weak. Some rows have no size entry. The others give once, few or many, or a class for an expanded clone.

d_gene: TRBD1; v_gene: TRBV7-8; abundance: .; j_gene: TRBJ1-6; CDR3nt: TGTGCCAGCAGCTTACGAATTACCAGGGACAGGCAAAATTCACCCCTCCACTTT; CDR3aa: CASSLRITRDRQNSPLHF
d_gene: .; v_gene: TRBV14; abundance: .; j_gene: TRBJ2-7; CDR3nt: TGTGCCAGCAGCCATGGGGGACAAGGCGCCTACGAGCAGTACTTC; CDR3aa: CASSHGGQGAYEQYF
d_gene: .; v_gene: TRBV4-1; abundance: .; j_gene: TRBJ2-6; CDR3nt: TGCGCCAGCAGCCCCAGACCGGGCTCTGGGGCCAACGTCCTGACTTTC; CDR3aa: CASSPRPGSGANVLTF
d_gene: .; v_gene: TRBV7-9; abundance: .; j_gene: TRBJ2-7; CDR3nt: TGTGCCAGCAGCGAGATAGCGGCCCCTTCCTCCTACGAGCAGTACTTC; CDR3aa: CASSEIAAPSSYEQYF
d_gene: .; v_gene: TRBV10-2; abundance: .; j_gene: TRBJ1-1; CDR3nt: TGCGCCAGCAGAGGGGACACTGAAGCTTTCTTT; CDR3aa: CASRGDTEAFF
d_gene: TRBD2; v_gene: TRBV7-8; abundance: .; j_gene: TRBJ2-5; CDR3nt: TGTGCCAGCAGCTCCGCCACCCTCATAATCCCACGGGGGACTAGGTGGACCCAGTACTTC; CDR3aa: CASSSATLIIPRGTRWTQYF
d_gene: .; v_gene: TRBV29-1; abundance: once; j_gene: TRBJ1-2; CDR3nt: TGCAGCGTTGAAGATGGGGGGGGAGCCTATGGCTACACCTTC; CDR3aa: CSVEDGGGAYGYTF
d_gene: .; v_gene: TRBV24-1; abundance: .; j_gene: TRBJ2-1; CDR3nt: TGTGCCACCAGTGATTTCACCGGGAACTACAATGAGCAGTTCTTC; CDR3aa: CATSDFTGNYNEQFF
d_gene: TRBD2; v_gene: TRBV9; abundance: .; j_gene: TRBJ2-7; CDR3nt: TGTGCCAGCAGCGCGTCGGGACTAGCCAACTCCTACGAGCAGTACTTC; CDR3aa: CASSASGLANSYEQYF
d_gene: TRBD1; v_gene: TRBV10-2; abundance: .; j_gene: TRBJ2-7; CDR3nt: TGCGCCAGCAGTGTACAGGGGTCGGCGCAGTACTTC; CDR3aa: CASSVQGSAQYF
d_gene: TRBD2; v_gene: TRBV7-2; abundance: .; j_gene: TRBJ2-3; CDR3nt: TGTGCCAGCAGCTTAAGGCTAGCGGGAACCACAGATACGCAGTATTTT; CDR3aa: CASSLRLAGTTDTQYF
d_gene: TRBD1; v_gene: TRBV9; abundance: .; j_gene: TRBJ1-6; CDR3nt: TGTGCCAGCAGCGGTCCTCGGACAGGGATATCACCCCTCCACTTT; CDR3aa: CASSGPRTGISPLHF
d_gene: .; v_gene: TRBV9; abundance: once; j_gene: TRBJ1-3; CDR3nt: TGTGCCAGCAGCGTACATGGAAACACCATATATTTT; CDR3aa: CASSVHGNTIYF
d_gene: TRBD2; v_gene: TRBV28; abundance: .; j_gene: TRBJ2-3; CDR3nt: TGTGCCAGCAGTTCCAGGACTAGCGGGTCTGGGTTTGGTACGCAGTATTTT; CDR3aa: CASSSRTSGSGFGTQYF
d_gene: TRBD2; v_gene: TRBV6-4; abundance: .; j_gene: TRBJ2-3; CDR3nt: TGTGCCAGCAGTGAACTAGCGGGATTCACAGATACGCAGTATTTT; CDR3aa: CASSELAGFTDTQYF
d_gene: TRBD2; v_gene: TRBV5-4; abundance: .; j_gene: TRBJ2-7; CDR3nt: TGTGCCAGCAGCGGAACGGGACTACGGTACGAGCAGTACTTC; CDR3aa: CASSGTGLRYEQYF
d_gene: .; v_gene: TRBV6-5; abundance: .; j_gene: TRBJ1-4; CDR3nt: TGTGCCAGCAGTTACCAACAGGGATTGAATGAAAAACTGTTTTTT; CDR3aa: CASSYQQGLNEKLFF
d_gene: TRBD2; v_gene: TRBV7-9; abundance: .; j_gene: TRBJ2-7; CDR3nt: TGTGCCAGCAGCTCCTCGGGGGGGCCTTACGAGCAGTACTTC; CDR3aa: CASSSSGGPYEQYF
d_gene: .; v_gene: TRBV27; abundance: once; j_gene: TRBJ1-2; CDR3nt: TGTGCCAGCAGCCCGACAGTCTCAAGCTATGGCTACACCTTC; CDR3aa: CASSPTVSSYGYTF
d_gene: .; v_gene: TRBV5-1; abundance: .; j_gene: TRBJ2-3; CDR3nt: TGCGCCAGCAGCTTGGTTATCGGGGCAGATACGCAGTATTTT; CDR3aa: CASSLVIGADTQYF
d_gene: TRBD2; v_gene: TRBV4-1; abundance: .; j_gene: TRBJ2-3; CDR3nt: TGCGCCAGCGGCGGGAGGGCCTCAGATACGCAGTATTTT; CDR3aa: CASGGRASDTQYF
d_gene: TRBD1; v_gene: TRBV14; abundance: .; j_gene: TRBJ2-7; CDR3nt: TGTGCCAGCAGCCAAGATCTGGGACAGGGTCGGGAGCAGTACTTC; CDR3aa: CASSQDLGQGREQYF
d_gene: TRBD2; v_gene: TRBV3-1/TRBV3-2; abundance: .; j_gene: TRBJ2-3; CDR3nt: TGTGCCAGCAGCAAAGTAGGGGCGGGAGGAAGAGATACGCAGTATTTT; CDR3aa: CASSKVGAGGRDTQYF
d_gene: .; v_gene: TRBV14; abundance: .; j_gene: TRBJ1-6; CDR3nt: TGTGCCAGCAGCCAACCAGGGAATTCACCCCTCCACTTT; CDR3aa: CASSQPGNSPLHF
d_gene: TRBD1; v_gene: TRBV7-9; abundance: .; j_gene: TRBJ1-1; CDR3nt: TGTGCCAGCAGCCGGGACAGGGTCGCCACTGAAGCTTTCTTT; CDR3aa: CASSRDRVATEAFF
d_gene: .; v_gene: TRBV13; abundance: once; j_gene: TRBJ2-3; CDR3nt: TGTGCCAGCAGCTTAGGCTCAGGTACAGATACGCAGTATTTT; CDR3aa: CASSLGSGTDTQYF
d_gene: TRBD1; v_gene: TRBV3-1/TRBV3-2; abundance: .; j_gene: TRBJ1-3; CDR3nt: TGTGCCAGCAGCCCTGGGACAGGGTCTGGAAACACCATATATTTT; CDR3aa: CASSPGTGSGNTIYF
d_gene: TRBD1; v_gene: TRBV27; abundance: .; j_gene: TRBJ2-7; CDR3nt: TGTGCCAGCACCCGTTTAACAGGGGCCTACGAGCAGTACTTC; CDR3aa: CASTRLTGAYEQYF
d_gene: .; v_gene: TRBV7-3; abundance: .; j_gene: TRBJ1-1; CDR3nt: TGTGCCAGCAGCTTAACAGAGGCGGCGAACACTGAAGCTTTCTTT; CDR3aa: CASSLTEAANTEAFF
d_gene: .; v_gene: TRBV11-1; abundance: .; j_gene: TRBJ1-1; CDR3nt: TGTGCCAGCCACTCCGGGACTGAAGCTTTCTTT; CDR3aa: CASHSGTEAFF
d_gene: .; v_gene: TRBV2; abundance: .; j_gene: TRBJ2-3; CDR3nt: TGTGCCAGCAGCGAACGCGGTAGTAGGGGAACGGATACGCAGTATTTT; CDR3aa: CASSERGSRGTDTQYF
d_gene: TRBD2; v_gene: TRBV5-6; abundance: few; j_gene: TRBJ2-2; CDR3nt: TGTGCCAGCAGCTTGGGACTAGCGGGAGTTGCCACCGGGGAGCTGTTTTTT; CDR3aa: CASSLGLAGVATGELFF
d_gene: .; v_gene: TRBV6-4; abundance: .; j_gene: TRBJ2-1; CDR3nt: TGTGCCAGCAGTGTCCTGACAGGGGAGAGTCTAGCGGGGTACAATGAGCAGTTCTTC; CDR3aa: CASSVLTGESLAGYNEQFF
d_gene: .; v_gene: TRBV10-3; abundance: .; j_gene: TRBJ2-5; CDR3nt: TGTGCCATCAGCAGGACAGCGATCCAAGAGACCCAGTACTTC; CDR3aa: CAISRTAIQETQYF
d_gene: TRBD2; v_gene: TRBV9; abundance: .; j_gene: TRBJ2-3; CDR3nt: TGTGCCAGCAGCGTAGCGCCCCAAGGACTAGCGGACACAGATACGCAGTATTTT; CDR3aa: CASSVAPQGLADTDTQYF
d_gene: TRBD1; v_gene: TRBV2; abundance: .; j_gene: TRBJ1-1; CDR3nt: TGTGCCAGCAGTGAATCGAGGGGGCCGGGGAACACTGAAGCTTTCTTT; CDR3aa: CASSESRGPGNTEAFF
d_gene: .; v_gene: TRBV5-4; abundance: few; j_gene: TRBJ1-2; CDR3nt: TGTGCCAGCAGCCCCCCGGGGACAATAGTCTATGGCTACACCTTC; CDR3aa: CASSPPGTIVYGYTF
d_gene: .; v_gene: TRBV21-1; abundance: .; j_gene: TRBJ1-2; CDR3nt: TGTGCCACCAGACAGGGAGTGTGGAACTATGGCTACACCTTC; CDR3aa: CATRQGVWNYGYTF
d_gene: TRBD2; v_gene: TRBV9; abundance: .; j_gene: TRBJ2-1; CDR3nt: TGTGCCAGCAGCGTGACTAGCGGATACAATGAGCAGTTCTTC; CDR3aa: CASSVTSGYNEQFF
d_gene: .; v_gene: TRBV28; abundance: .; j_gene: TRBJ2-7; CDR3nt: TGTGCCAGCAGTTTACCCCCCGGGATGAGCTCCTACGAGCAGTACTTC; CDR3aa: CASSLPPGMSSYEQYF
d_gene: TRBD1; v_gene: TRBV7-3; abundance: once; j_gene: TRBJ1-2; CDR3nt: TGTGCCAGCAGCTTAACAGGGGGCCAAGGCTACACCTTC; CDR3aa: CASSLTGGQGYTF
d_gene: .; v_gene: TRBV20-1; abundance: .; j_gene: TRBJ1-4; CDR3nt: TGCAGTGCTGAGGTGGCGGGAAAACTGTTTTTT; CDR3aa: CSAEVAGKLFF
d_gene: TRBD1; v_gene: TRBV27; abundance: .; j_gene: TRBJ2-7; CDR3nt: TGTGCCAGCAGGGGGACGGGACAGGGCTACGAGCAGTACTTC; CDR3aa: CASRGTGQGYEQYF
d_gene: .; v_gene: TRBV25-1; abundance: .; j_gene: TRBJ2-2; CDR3nt: TGTGCCAGCAGTTTATTCGGGACAACCGGGGAGCTGTTTTTT; CDR3aa: CASSLFGTTGELFF
d_gene: TRBD1; v_gene: TRBV9; abundance: .; j_gene: TRBJ1-2; CDR3nt: TGTGCCAGCAGTCCCGGGACAGGGAACTATGGCTACACCTTC; CDR3aa: CASSPGTGNYGYTF
d_gene: TRBD1; v_gene: TRBV5-1; abundance: .; j_gene: TRBJ1-6; CDR3nt: TGCGCCAGCAGCGGACAGGGGAATAATTCACCCCTCCACTTT; CDR3aa: CASSGQGNNSPLHF
d_gene: TRBD2; v_gene: TRBV3-1/TRBV3-2; abundance: .; j_gene: TRBJ2-7; CDR3nt: TGTGCCAGCAGCCTTGGGACTAGCGGGAGGGCCGGCTCCTACGAGCAGTACTTC; CDR3aa: CASSLGTSGRAGSYEQYF
d_gene: .; v_gene: TRBV9; abundance: .; j_gene: TRBJ2-5; CDR3nt: TGTGCCAGCAGCGTAGGGGTGACAGGCCATCGAGAGACCCAGTACTTC; CDR3aa: CASSVGVTGHRETQYF
d_gene: .; v_gene: TRBV20-1; abundance: .; j_gene: TRBJ1-2; CDR3nt: TGCAGTGCTAGAGCAGGGGCCTCCACCTTC; CDR3aa: CSARAGASTF
d_gene: TRBD2; v_gene: TRBV18; abundance: .; j_gene: TRBJ2-1; CDR3nt: TGTGCCAGCTCACCGCCCTCCGGGACTAGGTACAATGAGCAGTTCTTC; CDR3aa: CASSPPSGTRYNEQFF
d_gene: .; v_gene: TRBV7-8; abundance: .; j_gene: TRBJ2-3; CDR3nt: TGTGCCAGCAGCTTAGAGGGGCTTGACACAGATACGCAGTATTTT; CDR3aa: CASSLEGLDTDTQYF
d_gene: .; v_gene: TRBV5-1; abundance: .; j_gene: TRBJ2-3; CDR3nt: TGCGCCAGCAGCTTGGCCTCCACAGATACGCAGTATTTT; CDR3aa: CASSLASTDTQYF
d_gene: .; v_gene: TRBV10-1; abundance: .; j_gene: TRBJ2-3; CDR3nt: TGCGCCAGCAGTGACGAGACTAACACAGATACGCAGTATTTT; CDR3aa: CASSDETNTDTQYF